The 14 T cell receptor beta chains presented below share a single source sample, sequenced in a study of cytomegalovirus exposure and HLA in healthy donors. Primers included in the PCR were 60 Vbeta and 13 Jbeta primers. Method: immunoSEQ multiplex PCR; TCRdb's copy keeps in-frame clones and lacks some. The sample records around 130,000 clones, around three fifths being singletons. Material: PBMCs. Source of these receptors: a woman between 40 and 50 years old in good health and CMV-seropositive.

The V and J genes are TRBV19 and TRBJ1-1, with no clear D. Trimming took off 7 bases at V and 4 bases at J, with 22 bases between the two ends. The CDR3 runs to 16 residues. CDR1 is LNHDA, CDR2 SQIVND, per germline (reference sequence). The CDR3 loop reads CASIQTTWSEGTEAFF. CDR3 DNA sequence: TGTGCCAGTATTCAGACGACATGGAGCGAGGGCACTGAAGCTTTCTTT.

The rearrangement links TRBV5-6 to TRBJ1-1, with 7 bases matching TRBD1. The germline V gene encodes CDR1 SGHDT and CDR2 YYEEEE. V shed 0 bases, J shed 0 bases, and the junction held 8 bases outside the gene matches. CDR3 length: 17 residues. CDR3 protein: CASSLDFKTGLNTEAFF. Written as DNA, the CDR3 is TGTGCCAGCAGCTTGGACTTCAAGACAGGGTTGAACACTGAAGCTTTCTTT.

The chain links TRBV10-3 to TRBJ2-3; tentative D call: TRBD2 (6 bases). The CDR3 has 15 residues. Per germline, CDR1 ENHRY and CDR2 SYGVKD. V was shortened by 4 bases and J by 2 bases, with 13 bases between the two germline ends. As DNA, the CDR3 is TGTGCCATCAGTGGAGTGGGCGGGGTCACAGATACGCAGTATTTT. It is translated as CAISGVGGVTDTQYF.

The chain links TRBV28 to TRBJ1-4, with TRBD1 matching 7 bases. Trimming took 6 bases from V and 7 from J; bases not matched to a gene: 8. The CDR3 runs 14 residues. CDR1 and CDR2 (germline): MDHEN, SYDVKM. The DNA of the CDR3 is TGTGCCAGCAGGGAGGAGGGGGCGAGTGAAAAACTGTTTTTT. This gives the protein CASREEGASEKLFF.

This chain connects TRBV28 to TRBJ1-2; D unclear. V was shortened by 7 bases and J by 2 bases, with 8 bases between the two germline ends. The CDR3 consists of 12 residues. Germline V gene sequence: CDR1 MDHEN, CDR2 SYDVKM. The CDR3 coding sequence is TGTGCCAGCATGACACTGAACTATGGCTACACCTTC. Its translation: CASMTLNYGYTF.

The chain is built from TRBV9 and TRBJ1-1; D is uncertain. Trimming shortened V by 0 bases and J by 2 bases, and 8 bases separated the two germline ends. Germline CDR1 is SGDLS and CDR2 is YYNGEE. The CDR3 is 14 residues long. The CDR3 DNA sequence: TGTGCCAGCAGCGTAGAAGAGGTAAACACTGAAGCTTTCTTT. Amino acids: CASSVEEVNTEAFF. The whole variable domain, filled in from reference TRBV9 and TRBJ1-1, reads DSGVTQTPKHLITATGQRVTLRCSPRSGDLSVYWYQQSLDQGLQFLIQYYNGEERAKGNILERFSAQQFPDLHSELNLSSLELGDSALYFCASSVEEVNTEAFFGQGTRLTVV.

J is TRBJ2-5 and V is TRBV5-6, with 7 nucleotides matching TRBD1. This CDR3 spans 15 amino acids. The trim removed 0 bases at V and 7 bases at J, leaving 9 bases unmatched. Looked up from germline, CDR1 is SGHDT and CDR2 is YYEEEE. The CDR3 spells CASSLAVGGAGTQYF. CDR3 nucleotides: TGTGCCAGCAGCTTGGCGGTAGGGGGCGCTGGGACCCAGTACTTC. The full variable domain, its missing parts supplied by reference TRBV5-6 and TRBJ2-5, is DAGVTQSPTHLIKTRGQQVTLRCSPKSGHDTVSWYQQALGQGPQFIFQYYEEEERQRGNFPDRFSGHQFPNYSSELNVNALLLGDSALYLCASSLAVGGAGTQYFGPGTRLLVL.

Regarding this clone: The junction departs from germline at one end; a sequencing error may be responsible. The chain carries TRBV6-5 and TRBJ2-7; possible D gene TRBD2, 6 bases. The V gene's germline CDR1 is MNHEY and CDR2 SVGAGI. The length of the CDR3 is 12 residues. CDR3 coding DNA: TGTGCCAGCAGTCCAGCCGTGGGGGGAGCCTGGTTC. Translation: CASSPAVGGAWF.

The chain links TRBV6-5 to TRBJ1-2, with a possible D match to TRBD1 (5 bases). The CDR3 totals 12 residues. Germline V lookup: CDR1 MNHEY, CDR2 SVGAGI. V lost 7 bases and J lost 3, with 9 bases in between. In DNA, the CDR3 is TGTGCCAGCAATGGGGGGGACTATGGCTACACCTTC. Encoded protein: CASNGGDYGYTF.

This chain connects TRBV19 to TRBJ2-1, with TRBD2 identical over 10 bases. This CDR3 is built from 15 residues. CDR1 and CDR2 from the germline V gene are LNHDA and SQIVND (reference sequence). V shed 7 bases, J shed 5 bases, and the junction held 8 bases outside the gene matches. The CDR3 DNA sequence: TGTGCCAGTATGAGGAGCGGGAGGGGCCACAATGAGCAGTTCTTC. Translating it yields CASMRSGRGHNEQFF.

Remarks on this clone: A read error may produce the germline difference seen at one junction end. The J gene is TRBJ2-3, the V gene TRBV5-4; 11 bases align to TRBD2. Germline V gives CDR1 SGHNT, CDR2 YYREEE (reference sequence). CDR3 length equals 17 residues. The CDR3 is CASSLGGTSGGTDTQYF. CDR3 nucleotides: TGTGCCAGCAGCTTGGGGGGGACTAGCGGCGGCACGGATACGCAGTATTTT.

This chain connects TRBV2 to TRBJ2-2, with 9 bases that match TRBD2. The CDR3 consists of 16 residues. Trimming at V came to 7 bases and at J to 0 bases, leaving 6 bases not matched to a gene. The V gene's germline CDR1 is SNHLY and CDR2 FYNNEI. The CDR3, as DNA: TGTGCCAGCACCAAACTAGCGGGCGCGAACACCGGGGAGCTGTTTTTT. Amino acid sequence: CASTKLAGANTGELFF.

This chain connects TRBV6-6 to TRBJ1-2; TRBD1 aligns across 7 bases. The CDR3 is 13 residues long. V was clipped by 0 bases and J by 8 bases; unmatched bases: 3. Per the germline V gene, CDR1 is MNHNY and CDR2 is SVGAGI (reference sequence). CDR3 loop: CASSYSTGLGYTF. The CDR3 DNA is TGTGCCAGCAGTTACTCGACAGGGCTGGGCTACACCTTC.

The chain carries TRBV2 and TRBJ1-1, with 7 bases aligning to TRBD1. This CDR3 has 14 amino acids. Germline-derived CDR1 and CDR2 are SNHLY and FYNNEI. V lost 7 bases to trimming and J lost 0 bases; unmatched junction nucleotides: 5. CDR3 bases: TGTGCCAGCACCCCAGGGGGTATGAACACTGAAGCTTTCTTT. This codes for CASTPGGMNTEAFF.